These T cell receptor beta chains were read from a single sample in a study of blood T cell repertoires in COVID-19. Data came from immunoSEQ multiplex PCR; TCRdb stores just in-frame clones and leaves some out. Here the sample spans 250,000 or so clones, around 89% being singletons. Sequenced: PBMCs or T cells enriched from blood (not recorded which). Receptors originate from a man in his fifties who had been exposed to COVID-19. Both conserved end residues are part of each CDR3. Fields, in order: J gene, D gene, clone size, V gene, CDR3 DNA, CDR3 protein. The D gene is left open where the match is weak. Some rows have no size entry. The others give once, few or many, or a class for an expanded clone.

TRBJ2-3,TRBD2,-,TRBV29-1,TGCAGCGATCGTATGGTTGGGAGGGCAGATACGCAGTATTTT,CSDRMVGRADTQYF
TRBJ1-6,-,-,TRBV18,TGTGCCAGCTCACTCGAGAGATATTCACCCCTCCACTTT,CASSLERYSPLHF
TRBJ1-2,-,-,TRBV28,TGTGCCAGCAGCGCGGATGGCTACACCTTC,CASSADGYTF
TRBJ1-1,-,-,TRBV28,TGTGCCTTACAAGGGAGGAACACTGAAGCTTTCTTT,CALQGRNTEAFF
TRBJ2-2,-,-,TRBV30,TGTGCCTGGAGTGAACAAAAGGAGGCCCAATACACCGGGGAGCTGTTTTTT,CAWSEQKEAQYTGELFF
TRBJ1-4,TRBD1,-,TRBV19,TGTGCCAGTAGTATTCAAGGACAGGATAATGAAAAACTGTTTTTT,CASSIQGQDNEKLFF
TRBJ1-1,-,-,TRBV30,TGTGCCTGGAGTGTAAGGGGGGGGACTGAAGCTTTCTTT,CAWSVRGGTEAFF
TRBJ1-3,TRBD1,-,TRBV29-1,TGCAGCGTTGAAGCTGGGACAGGGGTTGGAAACACCATATATTTT,CSVEAGTGVGNTIYF
TRBJ2-2,TRBD2,-,TRBV13,TGTGCCAGCAGCCCCGGGACTAGCGAGTCATGGGATACTAACACCGGGGAGCTGTTTTTT,CASSPGTSESWDTNTGELFF
TRBJ2-5,-,-,TRBV3-1/TRBV3-2,TGTGCCAGCAGCCGAAATGAGGAGACCCAGTACTTC,CASSRNEETQYF
TRBJ1-3,TRBD1,few,TRBV5-5,TGTGCCAGCAGCGCGGGACAGCCGAGGTCTGGAAACACCATATATTTT,CASSAGQPRSGNTIYF
TRBJ2-5,-,-,TRBV27,TGTGCCAGCAGTCCCTCCATAGAGCAAGAGACCCAGTACTTC,CASSPSIEQETQYF
TRBJ2-5,-,-,TRBV10-3,TGTGCCATCAGTGAGTCCGGAGGGGATACCCAAGAGACCCAGTACTTC,CAISESGGDTQETQYF
TRBJ1-3,-,-,TRBV9,TGTGCCAGCAGCCCAAGGGGTCAGGGATACTCTGGAAACACCATATATTTT,CASSPRGQGYSGNTIYF